The rows below give T cell receptor beta chains drawn from one sample of a study of CXCR3-negative and CXCR3-positive naive CD8 T cells. TCRdb re-called the 5' RACE reads and gives one entry per CDR3 protein, without DNA. Here the sample table reports about 89,000 distinct CDR3 sequences. Material: naive CXCR3+ CD8+ T cells from blood. The source is a human donor in good health. Some clones in this sample may be carry-over from other donors' samples. Both conserved end residues are part of each CDR3.

V	length	J	CDR3
TRBV5-1	17	TRBJ2-6	CASSSATVLPGANVLTF
TRBV29-1	14	TRBJ2-1	CSVDVDGTYNEQFF
TRBV4-1	14	TRBJ2-7	CASSQDGREHEQYF
TRBV5-1	14	TRBJ2-7	CASTQTGGFYEQYF
TRBV29-1	14	TRBJ2-7	CSVEVRGGNYEQYF
TRBV9	15	TRBJ1-1	CASSVEDRGYTEAFF
TRBV7-9	16	TRBJ2-7	CASTVLFGTLTYEQYF
TRBV14	18	TRBJ2-7	CASSQDGSGGTSGTEQYF
TRBV20-1	16	TRBJ2-3	CSARTSGDYSTDTQYF
TRBV6-2/TRBV6-3	16	TRBJ1-6	CASRSSRQGDNSPLHF
TRBV6-2/TRBV6-3	15	TRBJ2-5	CASSYGQHRQETQYF
TRBV7-8	14	TRBJ2-5	CASSLDTGGETQYF
TRBV6-2/TRBV6-3	11	TRBJ2-2	CASSTAGELFF